This T cell receptor (beta chain) was found in a study of glioma-infiltrating T cells after dendritic cell vaccination (dated by TCRdb to the mid-2010s). A note on the overall study: Of the approximately 15 glioblastoma patients in the cohort, all drawn from Phase I and II dendritic cell vaccination trials, 9 were newly diagnosed and 6 had recurrent disease. Autologous tumor lysate-pulsed dendritic cell vaccination was administered to the patients between about 2002 and 2012. The vaccine consisted of monocyte-derived dendritic cells cultured less than eight days with IL-4 and GM-CSF, then pulsed overnight with autologous tumor lysate. Each patient was given three intradermal dendritic cell vaccine injections, spaced two weeks apart, in the arm below the axilla. In glioblastoma patients vaccinated with dendritic cells, deep sequencing of TCR beta CDR3 regions served to measure tumor-infiltrating lymphocyte content and to compare repertoires between tumor and blood. Survival after dendritic cell vaccination was correlated with TCR sequencing metrics such as TIL content and the overlap between tumor and blood repertoires. Findings and caveats that apply to the study as a whole: The cohort was small and heterogeneous, and full blood and tumor sets were available for few patients, with initial-recurrent tumor pairs available for even fewer patients. No direct relationship between TCR clonality and survival was found, suggesting a diverse polyclonal response may matter. After dendritic cell vaccination, a higher estimated pretreatment TIL content predicted longer time to progression and longer overall survival. The three-group TCR overlap response model was characterized as speculative, and prospective validation of the model was stated to be required.

To be selected, patients needed enough residual fresh-frozen tumor tissue and more than two years of available survival data. Although molecular status otherwise differed among the glioblastoma patients, no patient had an isocitrate dehydrogenase mutation. PBMC were collected before vaccination, two weeks after the third vaccination, and at tumor progression if tumor progression occurred. Genomic DNA was extracted with the Qiagen DNeasy Blood extraction Kit. About this clone: Its cognate antigen has yet to be identified. No much larger clone is present one base from it, and per-base qualities are unavailable.

The immunoSEQ assay amplified TCRB CDR3 regions from 2 micrograms of genomic DNA, or from all available DNA when less than that amount was available. For multiplex PCR, 60 forward primers for TCR V beta segments and 13 reverse primers for J beta segments were used. Synthetic control templates were spiked into each sample at limiting dilution to estimate reads per starting template. Reads of 87 bp were generated by sequencing on the Illumina HiSeq System. Processing in the source paper ran as follows. PCR and sequencing errors were removed by a nearest neighbor algorithm that merged closely related sequences. TCR overlap was defined as the percentage of unique tumor TCR beta sequences that were also present in the same patient's peripheral blood. Held by TCRdb, this immuneACCESS table contains in-frame sequences only and omits some clones. Under half of the omission traces to an unresolved V gene where checked; the cause of the rest is unknown. The DNA gave D and trimming, while V, J and clone size come from that table. This sample comprises approximately 67,000 clones, 81% of them detected only once. The ten biggest clones cover roughly 8.2% of the sample.

V is shortened by 1 base, J by 7 bases, and the region joining them spans 11 bases. Reading from cysteine to phenylalanine, the CDR3 counts 14 amino acids. Just the 42-base CDR3 DNA is kept, in frame starting at base 1. CDR1 and CDR2 were assigned from the germline V gene as SGHVS and FQNEAQ. This receptor was obtained from a human donor with glioblastoma. Source: blood, taken before dendritic cell vaccination. Recombination connected TRBV7-8 to TRBJ2-1, with a weak D call of TRBD2 (5 bases match). Read as DNA, the sequence is TGTGCCAGCAGCTTAGTTGCAGGCGGGAATGAGCAGTTCTTC. This yields the protein CASSLVAGGNEQFF.